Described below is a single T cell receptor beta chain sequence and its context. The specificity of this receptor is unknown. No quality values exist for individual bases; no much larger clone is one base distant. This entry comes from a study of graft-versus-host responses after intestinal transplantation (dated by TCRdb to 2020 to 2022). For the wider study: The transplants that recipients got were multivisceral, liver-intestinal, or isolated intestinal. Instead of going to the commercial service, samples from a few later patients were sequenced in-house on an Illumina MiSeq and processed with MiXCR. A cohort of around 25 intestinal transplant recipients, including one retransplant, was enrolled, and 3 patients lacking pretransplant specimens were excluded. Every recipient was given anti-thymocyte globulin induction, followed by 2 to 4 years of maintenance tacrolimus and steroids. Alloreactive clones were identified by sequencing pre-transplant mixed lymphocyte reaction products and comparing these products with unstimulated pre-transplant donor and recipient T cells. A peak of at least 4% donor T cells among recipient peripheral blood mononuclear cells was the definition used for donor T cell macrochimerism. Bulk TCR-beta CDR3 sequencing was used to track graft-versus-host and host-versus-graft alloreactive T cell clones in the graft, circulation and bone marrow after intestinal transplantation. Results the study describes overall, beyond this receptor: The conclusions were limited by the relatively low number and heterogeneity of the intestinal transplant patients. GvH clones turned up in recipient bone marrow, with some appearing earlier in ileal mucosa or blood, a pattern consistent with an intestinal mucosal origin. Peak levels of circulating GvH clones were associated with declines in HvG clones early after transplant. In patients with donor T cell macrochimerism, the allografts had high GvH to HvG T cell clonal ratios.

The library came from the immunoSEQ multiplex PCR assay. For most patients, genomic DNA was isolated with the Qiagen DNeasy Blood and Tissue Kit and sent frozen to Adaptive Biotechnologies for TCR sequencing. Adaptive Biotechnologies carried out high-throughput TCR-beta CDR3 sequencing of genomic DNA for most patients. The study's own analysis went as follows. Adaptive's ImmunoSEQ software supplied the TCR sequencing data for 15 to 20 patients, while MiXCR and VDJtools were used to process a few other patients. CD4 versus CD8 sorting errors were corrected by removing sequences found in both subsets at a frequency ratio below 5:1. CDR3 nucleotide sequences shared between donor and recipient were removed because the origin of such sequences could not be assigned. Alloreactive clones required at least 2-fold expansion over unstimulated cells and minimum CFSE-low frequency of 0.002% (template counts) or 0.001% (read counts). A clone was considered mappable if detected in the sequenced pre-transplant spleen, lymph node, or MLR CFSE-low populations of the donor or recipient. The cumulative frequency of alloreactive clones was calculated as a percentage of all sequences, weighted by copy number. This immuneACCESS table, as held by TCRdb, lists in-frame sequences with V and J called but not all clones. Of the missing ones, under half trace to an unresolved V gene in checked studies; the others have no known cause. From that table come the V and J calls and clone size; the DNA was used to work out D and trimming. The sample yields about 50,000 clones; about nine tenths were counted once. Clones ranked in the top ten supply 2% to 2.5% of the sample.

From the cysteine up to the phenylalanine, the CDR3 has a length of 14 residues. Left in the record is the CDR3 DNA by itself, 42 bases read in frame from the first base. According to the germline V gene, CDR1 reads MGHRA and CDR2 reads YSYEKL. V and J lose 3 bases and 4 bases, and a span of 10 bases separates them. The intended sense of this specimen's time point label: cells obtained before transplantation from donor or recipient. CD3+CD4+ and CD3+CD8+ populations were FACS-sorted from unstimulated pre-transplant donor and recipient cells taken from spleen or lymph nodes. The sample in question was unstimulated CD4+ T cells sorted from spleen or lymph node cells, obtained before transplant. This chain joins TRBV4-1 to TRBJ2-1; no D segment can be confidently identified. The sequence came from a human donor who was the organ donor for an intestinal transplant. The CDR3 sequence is CASSQMSGYNEQFF. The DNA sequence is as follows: TGCGCCAGCAGCCAGATGAGTGGGTACAATGAGCAGTTCTTC.